This entry features one TCR beta chain sequence. Germline values: CDR1 LGHDT, CDR2 YNNKEL (reference sequence). J gave up 5 bases and V 4 bases, and 7 bases lay outside the gene matches. This CDR3 has 15 amino acids. The study recruited people aged roughly 18 to 100 years across about two dozen US areas. In the original workflow: Amplification of reference gene primers was used by the study to estimate nucleated cell counts. Generated by immunoSEQ multiplex PCR, the TCRdb table keeps only in-frame clones and is missing some. V and J calls and clone size are copied from that table; D and trimming were computed from the DNA. The table has 220,000 or so clones, roughly four fifths seen once; the top ten hold roughly 1.3%. These data are taken from a study of blood T cell repertoires in COVID-19. Across the whole study: Spain, Italy and the United States supplied samples that represented acute and convalescent COVID-19. In each case, the material was cDNA or gDNA derived from T cells, B-cell-depleted T cells, or PBMCs.

This receptor was obtained from a woman aged 40-49 years with acute COVID-19. Sequencing was carried out using PBMCs or T cells enriched from blood (not recorded which). This chain connects TRBV3-1 (or the pseudogene TRBV3-2) to TRBJ2-5; 10 bases are a match to TRBD1. The CDR3 region has the DNA TGTGCCAGCAGCCTCCGGGGACAGGGGACGGAGACCCAGTACTTC. The encoded protein is CASSLRGQGTETQYF.